This TCR beta chain came from a study of blood T cell repertoires in COVID-19. Seattle-derived patients entered the study during active infection and were followed longitudinally. Unmatched junction bases numbered 6, after V lost 5 bases and J lost 3 bases. There are 14 residues in the CDR3. Per the germline V gene, CDR1 is SEHNR and CDR2 is FQNEAQ (reference sequence). The table came from immunoSEQ multiplex PCR; TCRdb's copy has only in-frame clones and leaves some out. The data show a few hundred thousand clones, almost 90% seen once. This receptor was identified in a woman aged 60-70 years with COVID-19, enrolled during active disease. This chain joins TRBV7-9 and TRBJ1-2; 7 bases are a match to TRBD1. Sequences were obtained from peripheral blood. The CDR3 coding sequence is TGTGCCAGCAGCCCCCGGGACAGTCACTATGGCTACACCTTC. Protein product: CASSPRDSHYGYTF.